This TCR beta chain stems from a study of T cell responses to AZD1222 COVID-19 vaccine. The table came from immunoSEQ multiplex PCR; TCRdb's copy has only in-frame clones and leaves some out. The sample records around 200,000 clones, approximately 90% being singletons. V was pared by 0 bases and J by 2 bases, with 11 bases between. CDR3 length equals 15 residues. Germline V gene data show CDR1 as SGHRS and CDR2 as YFSETQ. Specimen: peripheral blood, collected on day 0 of AZD1222 vaccination. The receptor was isolated from an adult in good health. This rearrangement joins TRBV5-1 to TRBJ1-2; D is uncertain. CDR3 coding DNA: TGCGCCAGCAGCTTGGATGGGTCAGAGAACTATGGCTACACCTTC. It yields the protein CASSLDGSENYGYTF.